Included here is one T cell receptor (beta chain) sequence, with context. This sample stems from a study of graft-versus-host responses after intestinal transplantation. TCRdb's copy holds only in-frame clones and misses some; the assay was immunoSEQ multiplex PCR. Of about 19,000 clones detected, about four fifths appear once; the ten largest clones hold less than 2%. The material sequenced was PBMCs, taken 14 days after transplant. The source of this sequence is a human patient who received an intestinal transplant, so some T cells may come from the graft donor.

For the CDR3, the DNA is TGCGCCAGCCGGGACAGGGGCAATCAGCCCCAGCATTTT. This sequence encodes CASRDRGNQPQHF. The chain couples TRBV10-2 to TRBJ1-5, with 9 bases matching TRBD1. The CDR3 covers 13 residues. Trimming at V came to 8 bases and at J to 2 bases, leaving 1 base not matched to a gene. Germline lookup yields CDR1 WSHSY and CDR2 SAAADI.